Shown below are 27 T cell receptor beta chains from a single sample sequenced in a study of blood T cell repertoires in COVID-19. The data were produced by immunoSEQ multiplex PCR, yet TCRdb's version contains in-frame clones alone and is incomplete. The table has 390,000 or so clones, around 87% seen once. The sample taken for sequencing was peripheral blood. Receptors were obtained from a woman in her twenties or thirties with COVID-19, enrolled during active disease.

This rearrangement joins TRBV7-2 to TRBJ2-7; TRBD2 matches 8 bases. The CDR3 covers 14 residues. The V gene's germline CDR1 is SGHTA and CDR2 FQGNSA. J lost 3 bases, V lost 1 base, and 2 bases had no gene match. The CDR3 nucleotides read TGTGCCAGCAGCTTAGAGGGACTAGGCTACGAGCAGTACTTC. Residues: CASSLEGLGYEQYF.

Worth noting for this clone: Other DNA sequences in the sample encode the same CDR3. V usage is TRBV5-1 and J usage is TRBJ1-5; TRBD1 aligns across 8 bases. There are 14 residues in the CDR3. Germline lookup yields CDR1 SGHRS and CDR2 YFSETQ. Trimming took 2 bases from V and 6 from J; bases not matched to a gene: 4. CDR3 DNA sequence: TGCGCCAGCAGCTTAGGACAGGGCGGTCAGCCCCAGCATTTT. It yields the protein CASSLGQGGQPQHF. The full variable domain, its missing parts supplied by reference TRBV5-1 and TRBJ1-5, is KAGVTQTPRYLIKTRGQQVTLSCSPISGHRSVSWYQQTPGQGLQFLFEYFSETQRNKGNFPGRFSGRQFSNSRSEMNVSTLELGDSALYLCASSLGQGGQPQHFGDGTRLSIL.

About this clone itself: Relative to the germline gene, one junction end is altered; a read error may explain this. J is TRBJ2-7 and V is TRBV15; D is unresolved. This CDR3 is 13 amino acids long. CDR1 and CDR2 (germline): LNHNV, YYDKDF (reference sequence). This chain's CDR3 is CATSRDLGYEQYF. The CDR3 DNA sequence: TGTGCCACCAGCCGAGATCTAGGCTACGAGCAGTACTTC.

This chain links TRBV7-3 with TRBJ2-2, with 7 bases lining up with TRBD1. The V gene's germline CDR1 is SGHTA and CDR2 FQGTGA. The CDR3 is 13 amino acids. The V gene end was trimmed by 4 bases and the J gene end by 7 bases; junction bases not matched to a gene: 3. The CDR3 nucleotides are TGTGCCAGCAGCTCGACAGGGATCGGGGAGCTGTTTTTT. Its translation is CASSSTGIGELFF.

The chain employs TRBV7-8 and TRBJ2-3, with D maybe TRBD1 (7 bases). V was cut by 5 bases and J by 4 bases, with 16 bases left in between. Germline V gene lookup returns CDR1 SGHVS and CDR2 FQNEAQ. This CDR3 contains 15 residues. Here the CDR3 DNA reads TGTGCCAGCAGCCCCCAGGGGGAGGATGCAGATACGCAGTATTTT. It is translated as CASSPQGEDADTQYF.

CDR3: CASSLLGADYEQYF. Written as DNA, the CDR3 is TGTGCCAGCAGCCTATTGGGGGCCGACTACGAGCAGTACTTC. This chain joins TRBV7-9 and TRBJ2-7; D is possibly TRBD1 (6 bases). The CDR3 length is 14 residues. Germline values: CDR1 SEHNR, CDR2 FQNEAQ (reference sequence). The V end lost 5 bases, the J end lost 3 bases, and 14 bases lay between the germline ends.

J is TRBJ1-2 and V is TRBV2; TRBD1 matches 9 bases. Germline V CDR1 and CDR2: SNHLY, FYNNEI. Trimming took 5 bases from V and 5 from J; bases not matched to a gene: 6. CDR3 length: 14 amino acids. The CDR3 loop reads CASSYGQGWYGYTF. CDR3 sequence (DNA): TGTGCCAGCAGTTACGGACAGGGGTGGTATGGCTACACCTTC. The whole variable domain, filled in from reference TRBV2 and TRBJ1-2, reads EPEVTQTPSHQVTQMGQEVILRCVPISNHLYFYWYRQILGQKVEFLVSFYNNEISEKSEIFDDQFSVERPDGSNFTLKIRSTKLEDSAMYFCASSYGQGWYGYTFGSGTRLTVV.

CDR3 nucleotide sequence: TGTGCCAGCAGTTATGAAGGGGGTAATTCACCCCTCCACTTT. This encodes CASSYEGGNSPLHF. The chain is built from TRBV6-5 and TRBJ1-6, with D possibly TRBD1 on 6 matching bases. Germline CDR1 reads MNHEY; CDR2 reads SVGAGI. This CDR3 comprises 14 residues. The ends were cut back, 3 bases at V and 6 bases at J, with 9 bases in the middle.

The chain couples TRBV11-2 to TRBJ1-1, with a weak D call TRBD1 (5 bases). Germline CDR1 and CDR2: SGHAT and FQNNGV. Trimming shortened V by 5 bases and J by 5 bases, and 21 bases separated the two germline ends. The CDR3 length is 16 residues. CDR3 nucleotides: TGTGCCAGCAGCCCCCTTGGGGGTCGGGGAGGAACTGAAGCTTTCTTT. Translated, it gives CASSPLGGRGGTEAFF.

This clone was observed once. The chain employs TRBV4-2 and TRBJ1-5; D gene uncertain. The V end lost 0 bases, the J end lost 7 bases, and 4 bases lay between the germline ends. The V gene's germline CDR1 is LGHNA and CDR2 YNFKEQ. The CDR3 covers 12 residues. CDR3 sequence (DNA): TGTGCCAGCAGCCAAGATAAACAGCCCCAGCATTTT. This encodes CASSQDKQPQHF.

The chain uses TRBV2 and TRBJ2-5; a possible D gene is TRBD2 (6 bases). The CDR3 is 13 residues long. V lost 3 bases to trimming and J lost 6 bases, with 11 bases between them. Germline CDR1 reads SNHLY; CDR2 reads FYNNEI. The CDR3 bases are TGTGCCAGCAGTGAGGTAGCGGTCAAGACCCAGTACTTC. Protein: CASSEVAVKTQYF.

The chain has TRBV7-3 and TRBJ2-1; D remains unclear. Germline values: CDR1 SGHTA, CDR2 FQGTGA. Trimming removed 4 bases at V and 6 bases at J, with 10 bases between. The CDR3 loop spans 13 amino acids. Written as DNA, the CDR3 is TGTGCCAGCAGCTCCTCTAGGTCCAATGAGCAGTTCTTC. Translating gives CASSSSRSNEQFF.

The CDR3 here is CASSQPGQGALGANVLTF. The CDR3 coding sequence is TGTGCCAGCAGTCAGCCGGGACAGGGGGCCCTTGGGGCCAACGTCCTGACTTTC. V and J are TRBV27 and TRBJ2-6; 12 positions agree with TRBD1. In germline, CDR1 is MNHEY, CDR2 SMNVEV (reference sequence). The CDR3 covers 18 residues. V gave up 5 bases and J gave up 3 bases; unmatched junction bases: 8.

The V gene is TRBV27, the J gene TRBJ2-6, with no clear D. CDR1 and CDR2 from the germline V gene are MNHEY and SMNVEV (reference sequence). CDR3 length equals 13 residues. V was trimmed by 3 bases and J by 3 bases, leaving 3 bases between them. Written as DNA, the CDR3 is TGTGCCAGCAGTTTCGGTGGGGCCAACGTCCTGACTTTC. Translated, it gives CASSFGGANVLTF.

V and J are TRBV11-2 and TRBJ1-5; 8 bases agree with TRBD1. CDR1 and CDR2 (germline): SGHAT, FQNNGV. CDR3 length: 17 amino acids. The V segment lost 1 base and the J segment 1 base; nucleotides outside the gene matches: 6. CDR3 coding DNA: TGTGCCAGCAGCTTAGGGGCAGGGGGCAGGAGCAATCAGCCCCAGCATTTT. It yields the protein CASSLGAGGRSNQPQHF.

A note on this clone: Distinct nucleotide sequences in the sample also encode this CDR3. V is TRBV7-3 and J is TRBJ2-7, with TRBD2 matching 9 bases. This CDR3 is built from 13 residues. Trimming at V came to 0 bases and at J to 6 bases, leaving 0 bases not matched to a gene. Germline CDR1 SGHTA, CDR2 FQGTGA. Here the CDR3 DNA reads TGTGCCAGCAGCTTAACTAGCGGGAGCGAGCAGTACTTC. This gives the protein CASSLTSGSEQYF.

The rearrangement joins TRBV2 to TRBJ1-5, with 7 positions matching TRBD1. V was clipped by 6 bases and J by 4 bases; unmatched bases: 12. In germline, CDR1 is SNHLY, CDR2 FYNNEI. The CDR3 length is 16 residues. The DNA of the CDR3 is TGTGCCAGCAGCCAACCAACAGGACAGGTTAATCAGCCCCAGCATTTT. As protein: CASSQPTGQVNQPQHF.

This clone was observed once. This rearrangement joins TRBV9 to TRBJ2-1; 8 bases line up with TRBD2. The germline gives CDR1 SGDLS, CDR2 YYNGEE. This CDR3 is 14 amino acids long. V shed 3 bases, J shed 5 bases, and the junction held 4 bases outside the gene matches. For the CDR3, the DNA is TGTGCCAGCAGCGGTAGCGGGGCTCACAATGAGCAGTTCTTC. This encodes CASSGSGAHNEQFF.

The chain uses TRBV15 and TRBJ1-4; the match to TRBD1 covers 7 bases. CDR1 is LNHNV and CDR2 is YYDKDF in the germline V gene (reference sequence). The V gene end was trimmed by 5 bases and the J gene end by 10 bases; junction bases not matched to a gene: 13. The CDR3 runs to 15 residues. This CDR3 is CATSPLGGIVGKLFF. In nucleotides, the CDR3 is TGTGCCACCAGCCCCTTAGGGGGCATTGTAGGAAAACTGTTTTTT. The whole variable domain, filled in from reference TRBV15 and TRBJ1-4, reads DAMVIQNPRYQVTQFGKPVTLSCSQTLNHNVMYWYQQKSSQAPKLLFHYYDKDFNNEADTPDNFQSRRPNTSFCFLDIRSPGLGDTAMYLCATSPLGGIVGKLFFGSGTQLSVL.

Only one count was recorded for this clone. CDR3 in amino acids: CATSRDQGQGGEKLFF. The CDR3, as DNA: TGTGCCACCAGCAGAGATCAAGGACAGGGAGGCGAAAAACTGTTTTTT. The rearrangement links TRBV15 to TRBJ1-4; 8 positions agree with TRBD1. The germline CDR1 and CDR2 sequences are LNHNV and YYDKDF (reference sequence). Trimming removed 0 bases from V and 8 bases from J; junction bases left unmatched: 8. The CDR3 loop spans 16 amino acids.

This rearrangement joins TRBV28 to TRBJ2-7; 7 nucleotides line up with TRBD1. Germline CDR1 reads MDHEN; CDR2 reads SYDVKM. CDR3 length: 13 residues. V dropped 3 bases and J dropped 2; count of bases not matched to a gene: 1. DNA of the CDR3: TGTGCCAGCAGTTTGACAGGGCCCTACGAGCAGTACTTC. This gives the protein CASSLTGPYEQYF.

The sample holds one count of this clone. The chain couples TRBV7-8 to TRBJ1-6, with D possibly being TRBD1 (5 bases). Trimming cost V 6 bases and J 1 base, with 19 bases left between them. Germline V lookup: CDR1 SGHVS, CDR2 FQNEAQ. This CDR3 contains 18 residues. DNA of the CDR3: TGTGCCAGCAGGCCCCTTCTGCAGGGAAGATCCTATAATTCACCCCTCCACTTT. This encodes CASRPLLQGRSYNSPLHF.

This chain joins TRBV5-1 and TRBJ2-7; D possibly corresponds to TRBD2 (6 bases). This CDR3 contains 14 residues. Germline V gene lookup returns CDR1 SGHRS and CDR2 YFSETQ. Between the trimmed V and J ends, which lost 4 bases and 2 bases, there was a span of 13 bases. The DNA of the CDR3 is TGCGCCAGCAGCCGGGACTGGGCTACCTACGAGCAGTACTTC. Protein product: CASSRDWATYEQYF.

J is TRBJ2-1 and V is TRBV24-1; D perhaps matches TRBD2 (6 bases). The germline CDR1 and CDR2 sequences are KGHDR and SFDVKD. V was trimmed by 5 bases and J by 0 bases, leaving 13 bases between them. This CDR3 has 16 amino acids. CDR3 residues: CATSAVSGLSYNEQFF. DNA for the CDR3: TGTGCCACCAGTGCCGTTAGCGGCCTCTCCTACAATGAGCAGTTCTTC.

The J gene is TRBJ2-1, the V gene TRBV24-1; TRBD2 matches 8 bases. This CDR3 has 16 residues. The V segment lost 4 bases and the J segment 0 bases; nucleotides outside the gene matches: 4. Germline V gives CDR1 KGHDR, CDR2 SFDVKD. The CDR3 is CATSDPGLDSYNEQFF. The CDR3, as DNA: TGTGCCACCAGTGACCCGGGACTAGACTCCTACAATGAGCAGTTCTTC.

The chain couples TRBV28 to TRBJ1-1, with TRBD1 identical over 7 bases. This CDR3 has 14 amino acids. In germline, CDR1 is MDHEN, CDR2 SYDVKM. V trimming: 5 bases; J trimming: 4 bases; junction bases outside the gene matches: 7. CDR3 residues: CASSIDRELTEAFF. The CDR3 nucleotides read TGTGCCAGCAGTATAGACAGGGAACTCACTGAAGCTTTCTTT.

The rearrangement links TRBV19 to TRBJ1-2, with D possibly TRBD1 on 5 matching bases. Between the trimmed V and J ends, which lost 5 bases and 4 bases, there was a span of 11 bases. In germline, CDR1 is LNHDA, CDR2 SQIVND (reference sequence). The CDR3 contains 13 residues. Written as DNA, the CDR3 is TGTGCCAGTAGTGCCAGGGCCCCCTATGGCTACACCTTC. Its translation is CASSARAPYGYTF.